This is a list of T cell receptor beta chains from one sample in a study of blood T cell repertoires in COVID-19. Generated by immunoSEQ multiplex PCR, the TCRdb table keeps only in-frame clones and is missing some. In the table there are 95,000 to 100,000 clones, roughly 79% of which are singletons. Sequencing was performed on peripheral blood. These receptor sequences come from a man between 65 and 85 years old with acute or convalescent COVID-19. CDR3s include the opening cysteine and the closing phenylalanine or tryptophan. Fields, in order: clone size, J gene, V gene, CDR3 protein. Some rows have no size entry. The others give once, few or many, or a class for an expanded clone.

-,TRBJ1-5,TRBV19,CASSIRGNQPQHF
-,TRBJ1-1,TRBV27,CASSPTGSGAEAFF
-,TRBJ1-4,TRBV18,CASSPRQGATNEKLFF
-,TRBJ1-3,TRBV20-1,CSASTFSGNTIYF
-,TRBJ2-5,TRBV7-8,CASRRTQETQYF
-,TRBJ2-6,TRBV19,CASVNSGANVLTF
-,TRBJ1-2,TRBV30,CAWSGSGGLHGYTF
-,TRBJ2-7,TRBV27,CASRNGLADAYEQYF
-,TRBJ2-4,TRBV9,CASSSDYRNIQYF
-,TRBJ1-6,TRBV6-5,CASSYALYSPLHF
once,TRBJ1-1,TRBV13,CASSINRDRLAFF
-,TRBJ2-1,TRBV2,CASSERVTSKYNEQFF
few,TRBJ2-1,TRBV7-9,CASNLLGATGGNEQFF
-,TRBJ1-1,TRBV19,CASMGGAGALQGEAFF